These 15 T cell receptor beta chains came from one sample sequenced in a study of shared clonotypes between healthy human individuals. Naive CD8 cells lacked CD45RO, underwent positive selection for CCR7 and left out terminally differentiated effector memory CD45RA+ cells. This table comes from immunoSEQ multiplex PCR, and its TCRdb copy is limited to in-frame clones, with some not included. This table holds around 1.9 million clones, 93% found once. The sequenced sample was naive CD8+ T cells from PBMCs. Receptors originate from a man aged 18 to 30 in good health. Some clones in this sample may be carry-over from other donors' samples.

V and J are TRBV11-2 and TRBJ1-3, with 9 bases aligning to TRBD1. The germline gives CDR1 SGHAT, CDR2 FQNNGV. The CDR3 sequence is 15 residues long. V trimming: 7 bases; J trimming: 0 bases; junction bases outside the gene matches: 4. The CDR3 protein is CASNPTGGSGNTIYF. The CDR3 DNA sequence: TGTGCCAGCAACCCGACAGGGGGCTCTGGAAACACCATATATTTT.

The chain joins TRBV5-4 to TRBJ2-7; TRBD1 aligns across 7 bases. The CDR3 consists of 14 residues. Germline V gene lookup returns CDR1 SGHNT and CDR2 YYREEE (reference sequence). V gave up 1 base and J gave up 5 bases; unmatched junction bases: 6. CDR3 region: CASSLFEQGNEQYF. Here the CDR3 DNA reads TGTGCCAGCAGCTTGTTCGAACAGGGGAACGAGCAGTACTTC.

The rearrangement uses TRBV6-5 and TRBJ2-2; D not certain. Deletions cut 6 bases from V and 2 bases from J, with 13 bases between. CDR1 is MNHEY and CDR2 is SVGAGI in the germline V gene. The CDR3 is made up of 15 amino acids. CDR3 amino acids: CASRPNLLNTGELFF. CDR3 nucleotide sequence: TGTGCCAGCAGACCAAACCTCCTCAACACCGGGGAGCTGTTTTTT.

This clone appeared once. V gene TRBV28 combines with J gene TRBJ2-7; D is unclear. Germline V lookup: CDR1 MDHEN, CDR2 SYDVKM. The CDR3 contains 11 residues. Deletions cut 3 bases from V and 5 bases from J, with 5 bases between. Here the CDR3 DNA reads TGTGCCAGCAGTTTCGTCGACGAGCAGTACTTC. Encoded protein: CASSFVDEQYF.

The V gene is TRBV7-9, the J gene TRBJ1-1; D might be TRBD1 (5 bases). With 7 bases removed from V and 4 bases from J, the gap between germline ends came to 13 bases. Germline V CDR1 and CDR2: SEHNR, FQNEAQ (reference sequence). The length of the CDR3 is 13 residues. CDR3 sequence: CASTQGGSTEAFF. CDR3 bases: TGTGCCAGCACCCAGGGTGGATCCACTGAAGCTTTCTTT.

This CDR3 reads CASSSGTKNYEQYF. The CDR3 DNA reads TGTGCCAGCAGCTCCGGGACTAAAAACTACGAGCAGTACTTC. V and J are TRBV7-9 and TRBJ2-7; 7 bases match TRBD2. CDR1 is SEHNR and CDR2 is FQNEAQ in the germline V gene (reference sequence). J gave up 3 bases and V 4 bases, and 6 bases lay outside the gene matches. The CDR3 is made up of 14 amino acids.

V and J are TRBV7-9 and TRBJ2-7; D perhaps matches TRBD1 (6 bases). The CDR3 runs 18 residues. Trimming took off 4 bases at V and 2 bases at J, with 24 bases between the two ends. Germline CDR1 is SEHNR and CDR2 is FQNEAQ (reference sequence). The CDR3 DNA sequence: TGTGCCAGCAGCTCCTACTATTCCAACAGGGAAGGCACCTACGAGCAGTACTTC. Its translation is CASSSYYSNREGTYEQYF.

The chain couples TRBV28 to TRBJ2-7, with 12 bases lining up with TRBD1. CDR3 length: 16 amino acids. CDR1 is MDHEN and CDR2 is SYDVKM in the germline V gene. The V segment lost 5 bases and the J segment 4 bases; nucleotides outside the gene matches: 9. CDR3 in DNA: TGTGCCAGCAGTCCACGGGACAGGGGGCTGAATTACGAGCAGTACTTC. It is translated as CASSPRDRGLNYEQYF.

V usage is TRBV15 and J usage is TRBJ2-5; D not certain. This CDR3 is built from 15 residues. CDR1 and CDR2 (germline): LNHNV, YYDKDF (reference sequence). Trimming took off 0 bases at V and 1 base at J, with 9 bases between the two ends. The CDR3 loop is CATSRDRGFQETQYF. As DNA, the CDR3 is TGTGCCACCAGCAGAGATCGAGGATTCCAAGAGACCCAGTACTTC.

The chain links TRBV9 to TRBJ2-7, with D perhaps TRBD2 (5 bases). Trimming removed 7 bases at V and 4 bases at J, with 18 bases between. CDR1 and CDR2 from the germline V gene are SGDLS and YYNGEE. The CDR3 runs to 14 residues. The CDR3 protein is CASPGQGSSYEQYF. The CDR3 region has the DNA TGTGCCAGCCCCGGTCAAGGGAGCAGTTACGAGCAGTACTTC. Drawing the rest from reference TRBV9 and TRBJ2-7, the complete variable domain is DSGVTQTPKHLITATGQRVTLRCSPRSGDLSVYWYQQSLDQGLQFLIQYYNGEERAKGNILERFSAQQFPDLHSELNLSSLELGDSALYFCASPGQGSSYEQYFGPGTRLTVT.

The rearrangement uses TRBV28 and TRBJ1-2; possibly TRBD1 for D (6 bases). CDR1 MDHEN and CDR2 SYDVKM come from the germline V gene. The CDR3 has 14 residues. Trimming cost V 6 bases and J 2 bases, with 13 bases left between them. The CDR3 DNA sequence: TGTGCCAGCAGACTACAGGGTTTCAACTATGGCTACACCTTC. Residues: CASRLQGFNYGYTF.

The V call is TRBV25-1, the J call TRBJ2-7; 8 bases are shared with TRBD2. With 3 bases clipped from V and 7 bases from J, the junction kept 8 bases outside the gene matches. CDR1 and CDR2 (germline): MGHDK, SYGVNS. This CDR3 region has 14 residues. The CDR3 nucleotides are TGTGCCAGCAGTGACCCGGGACTAGTTGGGGAGCAGTACTTC. Translation gives CASSDPGLVGEQYF.

This clone was picked up one time. V is TRBV27 and J is TRBJ1-5, with 8 bases identical to TRBD1. Germline CDR1 reads MNHEY; CDR2 reads SMNVEV (reference sequence). V was pared by 5 bases and J by 5 bases, with 5 bases of the junction left unmatched. The length of the CDR3 is 14 residues. The CDR3 loop reads CASSPATGDQPQHF. The CDR3 DNA follows: TGTGCCAGCAGTCCCGCGACAGGGGATCAGCCCCAGCATTTT.

The chain is built from TRBV28 and TRBJ1-1; unclear D gene. Germline V gene data show CDR1 as MDHEN and CDR2 as SYDVKM. The CDR3 has 15 residues. Trimming left V 3 bases short and J 1 base short, with 12 bases between. CDR3 sequence reads: CASSFYDRWNTEAFF. CDR3 sequence (DNA): TGTGCCAGCAGTTTCTACGATAGGTGGAACACTGAAGCTTTCTTT.

The chain recombines TRBV2 with TRBJ2-4; D may correspond to TRBD1 or TRBD2 (6 bases each). V dropped 4 bases and J dropped 6 bases, with 13 bases sitting between them. The CDR3 contains 14 residues. Germline CDR1 SNHLY, CDR2 FYNNEI. CDR3 protein: CASSVGGTGNIQYF. The CDR3 nucleotides read TGTGCCAGCAGTGTAGGGGGGACGGGAAACATTCAGTACTTC.